One T cell receptor (beta chain) is described in this entry. What this receptor recognizes is not known. At one end, the junction sequence differs from germline, possibly due to a read error. This entry belongs to a study of blood T cell repertoires in COVID-19 (TCRdb year 2020). For the wider study: Samples covering the acute and convalescent phases of COVID-19 were provided by collaborators in the United States, Italy and Spain. The prospective study material was composed of cDNA or gDNA derived from T cells, B-cell-depleted T cells, or PBMCs. The dataset comprised deeply sampled blood TCRbeta repertoires from subjects exposed to, actively infected with, or recovered from COVID-19. A freely available public database, intended as a resource for researchers studying the immune response to SARS-CoV-2, is where the repertoires were released. Samples were obtained from the ongoing ImmuneRACE study (first 160 participants) and from 1,254 subjects provided by 6 global collaborators. A de-identified subject ID, COVID-19 status, age in years and sex were almost always included in the sample metadata. Where available, HLA class I and class II types were taken from metadata supplied by the sample provider and were not determined by assay-based typing. Overall results and qualifications from the work: The quantity of clinical and demographic metadata differed by source and by participant and was supplied without curation.

Each collaborating institution followed its own protocols to collect whole blood in K2EDTA tubes. Collaborator samples were shipped for TCRbeta analysis as frozen whole blood, isolated PBMCs, or DNA extracted from either sample type. TCRbeta CDR3 regions were amplified from genomic DNA by means of the immunoSEQ Assay, a bias-controlled multiplex PCR. The paper's processing steps were these. The number of nucleated cells in each sample was estimated from the amplification of reference gene primers within the assay. To quantify the absolute abundance of each unique TCRbeta CDR3 rearrangement, sequence reads were collapsed and filtered. For each sample, productive Simpson clonality was calculated as the square root of Simpson's diversity index over productive rearrangements. What TCRdb holds here is the immuneACCESS table cut down to in-frame rearrangements. Part of the clones is not present; checked against another copy, under half of the missing clones reflect an unresolved V gene, and the others are unexplained. The V and J calls and the clone size are those of that table, but D and trimming were determined from the DNA. A total of tens of thousands of clones appear in this sample, roughly 87% of them only once. Around 5.4% of the sample is held by the ten biggest clonotypes.

Inclusive of the bounding cysteine and phenylalanine, the CDR3 is 12 residues long. Of all the DNA, just the CDR3 is kept, 36 bases in frame from base 1. CDR1 and CDR2 are drawn from the germline V gene: SGHVS, FQNEAQ. The sequenced sample consisted of peripheral blood. The sequence was collected from a man in his sixties with active COVID-19. The rearrangement joined TRBV7-8 to TRBJ2-1; the D gene is possibly TRBD1, with 6 bases matching. The CDR3 region has the sequence CASSRQQGIVLF. The sequenced DNA is TGTGCCAGCAGCCGTCAACAGGGAATCGTCCTCTTC.